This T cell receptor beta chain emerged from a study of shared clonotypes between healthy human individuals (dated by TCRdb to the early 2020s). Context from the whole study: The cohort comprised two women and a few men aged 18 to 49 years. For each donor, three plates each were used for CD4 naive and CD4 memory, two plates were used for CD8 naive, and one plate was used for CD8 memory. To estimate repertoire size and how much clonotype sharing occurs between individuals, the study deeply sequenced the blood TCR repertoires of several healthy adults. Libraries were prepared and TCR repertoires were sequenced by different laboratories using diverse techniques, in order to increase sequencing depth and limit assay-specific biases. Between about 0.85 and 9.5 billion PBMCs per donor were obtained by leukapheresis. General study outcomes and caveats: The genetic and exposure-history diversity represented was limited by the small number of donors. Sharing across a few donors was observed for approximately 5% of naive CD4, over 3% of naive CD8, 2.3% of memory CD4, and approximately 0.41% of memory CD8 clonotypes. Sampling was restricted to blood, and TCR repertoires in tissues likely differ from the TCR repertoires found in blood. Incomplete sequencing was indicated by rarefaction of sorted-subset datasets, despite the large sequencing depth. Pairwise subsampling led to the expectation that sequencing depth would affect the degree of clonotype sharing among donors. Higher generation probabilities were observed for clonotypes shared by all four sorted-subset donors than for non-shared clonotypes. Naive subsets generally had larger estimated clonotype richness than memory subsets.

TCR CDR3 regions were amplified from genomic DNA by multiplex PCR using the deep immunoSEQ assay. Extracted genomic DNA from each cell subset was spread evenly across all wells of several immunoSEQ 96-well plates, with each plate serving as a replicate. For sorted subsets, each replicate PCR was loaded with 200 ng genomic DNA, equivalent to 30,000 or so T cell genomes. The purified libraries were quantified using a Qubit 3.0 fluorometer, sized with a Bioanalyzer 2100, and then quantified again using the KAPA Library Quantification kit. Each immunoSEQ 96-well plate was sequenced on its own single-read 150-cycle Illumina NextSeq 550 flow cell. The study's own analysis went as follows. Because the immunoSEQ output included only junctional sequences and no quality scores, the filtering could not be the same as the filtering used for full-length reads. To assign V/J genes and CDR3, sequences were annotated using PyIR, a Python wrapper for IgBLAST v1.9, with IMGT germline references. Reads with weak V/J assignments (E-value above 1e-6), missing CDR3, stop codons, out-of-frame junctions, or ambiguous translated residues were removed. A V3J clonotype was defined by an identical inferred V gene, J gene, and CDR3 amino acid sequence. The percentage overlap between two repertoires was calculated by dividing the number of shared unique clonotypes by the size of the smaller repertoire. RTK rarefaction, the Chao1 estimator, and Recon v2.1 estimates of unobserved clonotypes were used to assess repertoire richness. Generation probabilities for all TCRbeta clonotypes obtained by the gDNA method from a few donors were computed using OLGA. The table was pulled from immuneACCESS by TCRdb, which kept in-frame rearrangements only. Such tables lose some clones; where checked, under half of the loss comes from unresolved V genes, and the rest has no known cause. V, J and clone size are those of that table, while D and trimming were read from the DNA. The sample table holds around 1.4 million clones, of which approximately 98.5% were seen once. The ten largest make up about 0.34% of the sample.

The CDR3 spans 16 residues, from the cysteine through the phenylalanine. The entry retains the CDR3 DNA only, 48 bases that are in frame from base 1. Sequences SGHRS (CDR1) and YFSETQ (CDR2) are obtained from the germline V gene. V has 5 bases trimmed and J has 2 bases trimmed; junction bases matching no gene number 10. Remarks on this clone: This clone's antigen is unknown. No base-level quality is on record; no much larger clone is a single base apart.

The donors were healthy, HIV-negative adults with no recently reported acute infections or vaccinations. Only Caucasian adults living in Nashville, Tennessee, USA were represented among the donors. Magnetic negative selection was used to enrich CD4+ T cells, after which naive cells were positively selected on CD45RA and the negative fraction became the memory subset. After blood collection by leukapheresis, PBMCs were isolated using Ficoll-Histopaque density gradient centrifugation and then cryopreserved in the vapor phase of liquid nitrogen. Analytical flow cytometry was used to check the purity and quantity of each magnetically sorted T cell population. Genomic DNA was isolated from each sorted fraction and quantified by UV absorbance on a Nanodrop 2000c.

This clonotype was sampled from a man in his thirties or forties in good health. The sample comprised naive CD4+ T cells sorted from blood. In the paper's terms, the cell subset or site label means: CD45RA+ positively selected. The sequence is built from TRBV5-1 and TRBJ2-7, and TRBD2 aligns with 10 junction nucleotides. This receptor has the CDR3 CASSPGTSATTYEQYF. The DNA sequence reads TGCGCCAGCAGTCCCGGGACTAGCGCCACTACCTACGAGCAGTACTTC.